This entry features one TCR beta chain sequence. Its target is unknown. One end of the junction is discordant with germline, which a read error may explain. The total RNA that was extracted per sample amounted to at least 5 micrograms. The data originate from a study of blood T cells in healthy people across ages. Study-level points and caveats: Naive T cell percentage showed a strong correlation with the diversity of TCR beta.

Germline CDR1 reads LNHNV; CDR2 reads YYDKDF (reference sequence). This CDR3 is built from 13 residues. Through a sample-barcoded 5' primer and a J-beta primer mix, a second PCR was run for about 7 to 12 cycles. TCRdb analysed the 5' RACE reads with MiXCR anew, one entry per CDR3 protein. The sample holds 1.5 million to 2 million distinct CDR3 sequences, roughly 50% seen once. The source is a woman aged 40-49 years in good health. V gene TRBV15 combines with J gene TRBJ1-5, with TRBD1 matching 7 bases. Specimen: blood. CDR3 sequence: CATSRDSHHPQHF. As DNA, the CDR3 is TGTGCCACCAGCCGGGACAGCCATCATCCCCAGCATTTT. Full variable domain (remainder filled in from reference TRBV15 and TRBJ1-5): DAMVIQNPRYQVTQFGKPVTLSCSQTLNHNVMYWYQQKSSQAPKLLFHYYDKDFNNEADTPDNFQSRRPNTSFCFLDIRSPGLGDTAMYLCATSRDSHHPQHFGDGTRLSIL.